This T cell receptor (beta chain) was documented in a study of shared T cell receptors in the human thymus. V shed 3 bases and J 8 bases; nucleotides not matched to a gene: 6. CDR3 length: 14 residues. Germline V gene sequence: CDR1 SNHLY, CDR2 FYNNEI. This clone was seen only once. Other DNA sequences in the sample encode the same CDR3. The assay was immunoSEQ multiplex PCR, and TCRdb's table has in-frame clones only and misses some. This sample has 640,000 or so clones; around 87% occur once, and the top ten carry 0.0094%. The same data also contributed to another study, on human thymus T cells. From that study: The sample donors, healthy Finnish infants, were having corrective surgery for congenital heart defects. Thymus specimens were resections from corrective heart surgery. It looked as if thymic and blood repertoires used V and J genes in a biased way. Thymic repertoires of unrelated individuals were reported in related research to overlap highly.

Source material: thymocytes. The sequence came from a boy under three years old with a congenital heart defect. This rearrangement joins TRBV2 to TRBJ1-2, with TRBD1 matching 10 bases. CDR3 loop: CASSDWGQGSGYTF. The CDR3 nucleotides are TGTGCCAGCAGTGATTGGGGACAGGGGTCCGGCTACACCTTC.